The 23 T cell receptor beta chains in this list originate from one sample, sequenced in a study of blood T cell repertoires in COVID-19. The table came from immunoSEQ multiplex PCR; TCRdb's copy has only in-frame clones and leaves some out. The table includes around 310,000 clones, just under 90% detected once. The sequenced material came from PBMCs or T cells enriched from blood (not recorded which). These receptors originate from a woman in her 30s who had recovered from COVID-19.

The chain employs TRBV19 and TRBJ1-5, with D unclear. Deletions cut 4 bases from V and 0 bases from J, with 10 bases between. Per the germline V gene, CDR1 is LNHDA and CDR2 is SQIVND (reference sequence). The CDR3 is 15 amino acids. The CDR3 nucleotides read TGTGCCAGTAGTAGGTCCGGTGATAGCAATCAGCCCCAGCATTTT. Residues: CASSRSGDSNQPQHF. Full variable domain (remainder filled in from reference TRBV19 and TRBJ1-5): DGGITQSPKYLFRKEGQNVTLSCEQNLNHDAMYWYRQDPGQGLRLIYYSQIVNDFQKGDIAEGYSVSREKKESFPLTVTSAQKNPTAFYLCASSRSGDSNQPQHFGDGTRLSIL.

The V call is TRBV13, the J call TRBJ2-1; D not resolved. Germline V CDR1 and CDR2: PRHDT, FYEKMQ (reference sequence). The ends were cut back, 5 bases at V and 2 bases at J, with 13 bases in the middle. The CDR3 consists of 15 residues. This chain's CDR3 is CASSLRVEAYNEQFF. Written as DNA, the CDR3 is TGTGCCAGCAGCCTTAGAGTTGAGGCCTACAATGAGCAGTTCTTC.

This chain uses TRBV19 with TRBJ1-5; 8 bases fit TRBD1. V trimming: 5 bases; J trimming: 1 base; junction bases outside the gene matches: 13. In germline, CDR1 is LNHDA, CDR2 SQIVND (reference sequence). The CDR3 runs 18 residues. CDR3 loop: CASSGGQGMVFSNQPQHF. CDR3 DNA sequence: TGTGCCAGTAGTGGTGGACAGGGCATGGTCTTCAGCAATCAGCCCCAGCATTTT.

The chain combines TRBV7-9 with TRBJ1-1, with TRBD1 matching over 8 bases. CDR3 length equals 17 residues. Per germline, CDR1 SEHNR and CDR2 FQNEAQ (reference sequence). J was trimmed by 3 bases and V by 2 bases; bases with no gene match: 11. The CDR3 coding sequence is TGTGCCAGCAGCTTACTTTTCGGCAGGGGGCGACACACTGAAGCTTTCTTT. Translation gives CASSLLFGRGRHTEAFF.

V gene TRBV18 combines with J gene TRBJ2-3, with 7 bases that match TRBD2. This CDR3 comprises 16 residues. The ends lost 0 bases at V and 4 bases at J; junction bases unmatched: 7. Germline assignment: CDR1 KGHSH and CDR2 LQKENI. Here the CDR3 DNA reads TGTGCCAGCTCACCACCAGGTAGCGGGCGGCCAGATACGCAGTATTTT. Protein product: CASSPPGSGRPDTQYF.

The chain employs TRBV5-1 and TRBJ1-1, with D tentatively TRBD1 (5 bases). From germline, CDR1 is SGHRS and CDR2 YFSETQ. This CDR3 spans 11 amino acids. The V and J ends lost 6 bases and 6 bases respectively, with 9 bases between them. The CDR3 DNA reads TGCGCCAGCAACGGAGGGGCTGAAGCTTTCTTT. It yields the protein CASNGGAEAFF.

The CDR3 sequence is CASSPRTGGILTGELFF. In DNA form, the CDR3 reads TGTGCCAGCAGCCCTCGGACAGGGGGAATTTTGACCGGGGAGCTGTTTTTT. This sequence joins TRBV11-3 and TRBJ2-2; TRBD1 agrees at 10 bases. V was clipped by 5 bases and J by 5 bases; unmatched bases: 11. The CDR3 runs to 17 residues. Germline-derived CDR1 and CDR2 are SGHNT and YENEEA.

The chain combines TRBV29-1 with TRBJ2-2, with 11 bases lining up with TRBD1. The CDR3 consists of 14 residues. The germline CDR1 and CDR2 sequences are SQVTM and ANQGSEA. Trimming at V came to 5 bases and at J to 6 bases, leaving 5 bases not matched to a gene. As DNA, the CDR3 is TGCAGCGTTCTGGACAGGGGGCAGTCCGGGGAGCTGTTTTTT. It specifies CSVLDRGQSGELFF.

CDR3 nucleotide sequence: TGTGCCAGCACCACGGAGTCCGTCGGGGAGCTGTTTTTT. Its protein product is CASTTESVGELFF. This rearrangement joins TRBV7-9 to TRBJ2-2; D is ambiguous. V was shortened by 7 bases and J by 7 bases, with 13 bases between the two germline ends. From germline, CDR1 is SEHNR and CDR2 FQNEAQ (reference sequence). The CDR3 length is 13 residues.

The chain combines TRBV10-3 with TRBJ1-2; 7 bases are a match to TRBD1. The CDR3 totals 15 residues. Germline V gives CDR1 ENHRY, CDR2 SYGVKD. The V and J ends lost 3 bases and 10 bases, in that order; junction bases with no gene match: 14. The CDR3 coding sequence is TGTGCCATCAGTGACTATAAGGGACAGATTGAGGTCTACACCTTC. This sequence encodes CAISDYKGQIEVYTF.

The chain combines TRBV6-1 with TRBJ2-1; 10 bases align to TRBD2. The V segment lost 1 base and the J segment 11 bases; nucleotides outside the gene matches: 8. From germline, CDR1 is MNHNS and CDR2 SASEGT. The CDR3 has 15 residues. The chain's CDR3 is CASSEGTSGFTKQFF. The DNA for the CDR3 is TGTGCCAGCAGTGAAGGGACTAGCGGTTTCACTAAGCAGTTCTTC.

The chain's CDR3 is CASRIGTVGNTIYF. The CDR3 DNA is TGTGCCAGTAGGATCGGGACAGTTGGAAACACCATATATTTT. This sequence joins TRBV19 and TRBJ1-3; 7 nucleotides line up with TRBD1. J gave up 3 bases and V 6 bases, and 5 bases lay outside the gene matches. CDR1 is LNHDA and CDR2 is SQIVND in the germline V gene (reference sequence). CDR3 length: 14 residues. Full variable domain (missing parts from reference TRBV19 and TRBJ1-3): DGGITQSPKYLFRKEGQNVTLSCEQNLNHDAMYWYRQDPGQGLRLIYYSQIVNDFQKGDIAEGYSVSREKKESFPLTVTSAQKNPTAFYLCASRIGTVGNTIYFGEGSWLTVV.

The chain carries TRBV27 and TRBJ2-5, with TRBD2 as a possible D gene (6 bases). CDR3 length equals 15 residues. Trimming removed 5 bases at V and 0 bases at J, with 13 bases between. Germline CDR1 MNHEY, CDR2 SMNVEV (reference sequence). CDR3 sequence reads: CASSPKRGYQETQYF. In DNA, the CDR3 is TGTGCCAGCAGTCCAAAACGGGGGTACCAAGAGACCCAGTACTTC.

The J gene is TRBJ1-4, the V gene TRBV3-1 (or the pseudogene TRBV3-2), with 11 bases identical to TRBD1. The CDR3 is 17 residues long. The ends lost 0 bases at V and 10 bases at J; junction bases unmatched: 10. Germline CDR1 reads LGHDT; CDR2 reads YNNKEL (reference sequence). CDR3 nucleotides: TGTGCCAGCAGCCAAGATCGGCCGGGACAGGGGGGAGGAAAACTGTTTTTT. Protein sequence: CASSQDRPGQGGGKLFF.

The chain uses TRBV27 and TRBJ1-4; a possible D gene is TRBD1 (5 bases). Trimming pared 8 bases from V and 0 bases from J, leaving 16 bases between. The germline CDR1 and CDR2 sequences are MNHEY and SMNVEV (reference sequence). This CDR3 has 16 residues. For the CDR3, the DNA is TGTGCCAGCGCTCCCTGGAGACAGCCAACTAATGAAAAACTGTTTTTT. It is translated as CASAPWRQPTNEKLFF.

In its sample, this clone was seen once. The V gene is TRBV24-1, the J gene TRBJ1-2; a weak D match, TRBD1 (6 bases). CDR3 size: 13 residues. Germline V CDR1 and CDR2: KGHDR, SFDVKD. V was cut by 7 bases and J by 5 bases, with 13 bases left in between. The CDR3 DNA reads TGTGCCACCAGCGAAGAAGGGGGTTATGGCTACACCTTC. It is translated as CATSEEGGYGYTF.

The sample holds one count of this clone. The chain recombines TRBV7-9 with TRBJ2-1; 9 bases match TRBD1. The CDR3 totals 14 residues. Germline assignment: CDR1 SEHNR and CDR2 FQNEAQ (reference sequence). With 6 bases clipped from V and 7 bases from J, the junction kept 7 bases outside the gene matches. CDR3 in DNA: TGTGCCAGCAGGGATAACAGGGGGCGTAATGAGCAGTTCTTC. This codes for CASRDNRGRNEQFF.

This chain joins TRBV11-2 and TRBJ2-2; D unresolved. This CDR3 is built from 16 residues. V was clipped by 3 bases and J by 1 base, with 12 bases between them. CDR1 is SGHAT and CDR2 is FQNNGV in the germline V gene. This CDR3 is CASSFSWRRNTGELFF. The CDR3 DNA reads TGTGCCAGCAGCTTTTCTTGGCGGAGGAACACCGGGGAGCTGTTTTTT.

The chain uses TRBV28 and TRBJ2-7; D is unclear. CDR3 size: 13 residues. Trimming took off 3 bases at V and 2 bases at J, with 8 bases between the two ends. From germline, CDR1 is MDHEN and CDR2 SYDVKM. CDR3 sequence reads: CASSFLLTYEQYF. The CDR3 nucleotides read TGTGCCAGCAGTTTCCTACTGACCTACGAGCAGTACTTC.

The chain has TRBV29-1 and TRBJ2-7; 7 bases agree with TRBD2. V shed 6 bases and J 2 bases; nucleotides not matched to a gene: 7. This CDR3 region has 13 residues. CDR1 and CDR2 from the germline V gene are SQVTM and ANQGSEA. CDR3 sequence (DNA): TGCAGCGTGCTCCGGGACTATCCCTACGAGCAGTACTTC. Translation gives CSVLRDYPYEQYF.

The chain has TRBV13 and TRBJ1-1, with D unresolved. The V end lost 1 base, the J end lost 8 bases, and 5 bases lay between the germline ends. From germline, CDR1 is PRHDT and CDR2 FYEKMQ (reference sequence). The CDR3 runs to 11 residues. The DNA of the CDR3 is TGTGCCAGCAGCTTAGAACAGGAAGCTTTCTTT. Translation: CASSLEQEAFF.

The V call is TRBV7-8, the J call TRBJ2-1; TRBD2 aligns across 12 bases. Per germline, CDR1 SGHVS and CDR2 FQNEAQ. The CDR3 length is 18 residues. Trimming cost V 5 bases and J 7 bases; bases outside gene matches: 15. The DNA for the CDR3 is TGTGCCAGCAGCCCCGTCTTCTTACTAGCGGGAGGTGCTAATGAGCAGTTCTTC. The encoded protein is CASSPVFLLAGGANEQFF.

The chain is built from TRBV10-3 and TRBJ1-2; unclear D gene. The CDR3 spans 13 residues. The V and J ends lost 2 bases and 5 bases respectively, with 9 bases between them. Germline CDR1 reads ENHRY; CDR2 reads SYGVKD. The CDR3 DNA reads as TGTGCCATCAGTGAGGCAGAAGAATATGGCTACACCTTC. The encoded protein is CAISEAEEYGYTF.